This T cell receptor beta chain was identified in a study of T cells in Graves' hyperthyroidism and ophthalmopathy. The CDR3 contains 15 residues. The germline gives CDR1 SGHAT, CDR2 FQNNGV. Trimming cost V 5 bases and J 5 bases; bases outside gene matches: 10. Researchers amplified the TCR beta CDR3 regions from RNA transcripts. In the first-round RT-PCR of the TCR CDR3, the HTBI primer set was used. Using its own MiXCR run on the multiplex PCR reads, TCRdb lists one record per CDR3 protein. The data contain hundreds of thousands of distinct CDR3 sequences, less than 15% of them singletons. This clonotype has at least ten counts.

The sequence was obtained from a woman between 18 and 29 years old with Graves' hyperthyroidism. V usage is TRBV11-2 and J usage is TRBJ2-5; 8 bases match TRBD2. The sample comprised blood. The CDR3, as DNA: TGTGCCAGCAGCGTAACCGGGACTAGAAGCGAGACCCAGTACTTC. Its translation is CASSVTGTRSETQYF.